This entry describes one T cell receptor beta chain. Its target antigen remains unknown. No base quality information exists; no much larger clone differs at one position. Inclusive of the bounding cysteine and phenylalanine, the CDR3 is 12 residues long. The retained sequence is limited to the CDR3, 36 bases, with the frame set at the first base. The germline V gene supplies CDR1 LGHNT and CDR2 FRNRAP. Deletion took 6 bases off V and 11 bases off J, with a span of 11 bases between the germline ends. These data belong to a study of identical twins listed by TCRdb under 2016. A note on the overall study: To test whether fetal clonotypes persist, the study used deep sequencing on TCR alpha and beta repertoires from monozygotic twins, unrelated adults of various ages, and cord blood. To rule out contamination, replicate twin experiments were performed at different times with different library preparation protocols.

The library was generated by 5' RACE. The instrument given in TCRdb is Illumina HiSeq 2000. Template switching introduced a universal primer binding site; the final cDNA contained a unique molecular identifier, enabling accurate counting of TCR cDNA molecules. Specific primers in the conserved constant-segment region were used to synthesize first-strand cDNA for the TCR alpha and beta chains. To control for contamination, each cDNA library was double barcoded with a SMART-Mk sample barcode plus Illumina barcodes. TruSeq adapter sequences, together with Illumina sample barcodes, were added in two successive PCR steps. The TCR alpha and beta cDNA libraries were sequenced on the Illumina HiSeq platform using custom primers. Processing in the source paper ran as follows. Raw reads were processed with MiGEC to extract unique molecular identifiers, and MiXCR was used to determine CDR3 positions. For each individual, recombination models were inferred using an EM algorithm with the repgenHMM and IGoR tools. The tcR package in R was used for shared clonotype analysis, with sharing normalized by the product of cloneset sizes. To study raw recombination without the effects of thymic and clonal selection, out-of-frame nonproductive sequences were analyzed. TCRdb itself trimmed the public reads at Q25 with fastp, ran MiXCR and retained productive beta chains. Entries are consolidated by CDR3 protein sequence, retaining the most common genes and DNA. TCRdb, not the authors, supplied the V and J calls. This sample holds roughly 540,000 distinct CDR3 sequences; 20% to 25% were observed only once. Together, the top ten hold about 0.93% of the sample.

Only healthy Caucasian donors were included. Three pairs of female monozygotic twins, all aged roughly 18 to 29 years, made up the twin cohort. Positive isolation kits from Invitrogen were used to isolate CD4+ and CD8+ T cell populations. Study-wide findings and limitations: In monozygotic twins, recombination models systematically underestimated out-of-frame TCR alpha sharing, but the models matched the sharing seen between unrelated individuals. Invariant T cells such as MAIT and iNKT could partly confound zero-insertion analyses, though diverse VJ usage argued against this for most clonotypes. Fewer insertions were carried by abundant cord blood beta clonotypes; a weaker similar trend was observed in young adult naive repertoires, while no such trend was observed in memory repertoires. Compared with coincidental sharing between unrelated individuals, out-of-frame TCR alpha sequences shared between twins had an excess of sequences with low generation probability. Conclusions relied on cross-sectional statistical analysis, since the same donors could not be followed over many years. Excess twin sharing in beta out-of-frame sequences was weaker because fewer shared sequences lowered the signal-to-noise ratio.

These data were also filed under a second study, of T cells expressing NK-cell markers. The second publication reports: Three sorted T-cell subsets (CD3+CD56+NKG2C+, CD3+CD56+NKG2C- and CD3+CD56-NKG2C+) from several donors had their TCR beta-chain repertoires profiled. Among the eight sequenced donors, only one was HCMV-seronegative, while the other seven were HCMV-seropositive. To restrict sorting to alphabetaTCR-expressing T cells, an anti-gammadeltaTCR antibody was added in several experiments. In roughly 6 donors, the dominant CD3+CD56+NKG2C+ clonotypes were among the top 10 CD8+ clonotypes and accounted for about 1.0-7.0% of CD8+ T cells. Those dominant clonotypes were again the most abundant among CD3+CD56-NKG2C+ cells in several donors, at about 28.3-60.1%. Whether the expanded NKG2C-expressing T cell clones were specific for HCMV antigens was left unclear. The eight sequenced donors were randomly selected healthy volunteers, three men and five women. A commercial ELISA kit detecting HCMV-specific IgG in serum was used to determine HCMV serostatus. MIGEC was used to demultiplex reads and group the reads by UMI, and MiTCR was used to assemble and quantify clonotypes. Only TCR cDNA sequences supported by at least two reads were kept to exclude erroneous sequences. The tcR package was used for downstream repertoire analysis, and clonotypes were matched across fractions by CDR3 nucleotide sequence plus V segment. Antigen specificity was annotated against VDJdb with VDJmatch, allowing one amino acid substitution in CDR3.

Sequenced material: CD4+ T cells sorted from blood. The V gene is TRBV12-5 and the J gene is TRBJ1-6, with no D gene named confidently. The receptor comes from a woman under 30 in good health. The CDR3 protein: CASGPGRAPLHF. The bases read TGTGCTAGTGGCCCCGGGAGAGCACCCCTCCACTTT.